Following are 30 T cell receptor beta chains from one sample sequenced in a study of molecular identifiers for immune sequencing clone quantification. Via MiXCR, TCRdb re-called the PCR reads, giving one row per CDR3 protein. The sample includes around 470,000 distinct CDR3 sequences, roughly 24% of them seen just once. Sequencing was performed on naive CD8+ T cells from blood, with Jurkat cell RNA spiked in. Subset defined: FACS-sorted CD8+CD4-CCR7+CD45RA+ naive T cells. The receptors were gathered from a human donor in good health. Some libraries in this study had Jurkat cell RNA spiked in.

This clonotype was seen ten or more times. This rearrangement joins TRBV19 to TRBJ2-7; weak D call: TRBD1 (5 bases). The germline V gene encodes CDR1 LNHDA and CDR2 SQIVND (reference sequence). Trimming took off 5 bases at V and 2 bases at J, with 10 bases between the two ends. CDR3 length: 13 residues. The CDR3 bases are TGTGCCAGTAGTGCCGACAGCCCCTACGAGCAGTACTTC. Translation gives CASSADSPYEQYF.

This clonotype was counted between two and nine times. This rearrangement joins TRBV6-5 to TRBJ2-7; 7 positions agree with TRBD2. Germline V lookup: CDR1 MNHEY, CDR2 SVGAGI. Germline trimming cut 6 bases from V and 4 bases from J; bases unmatched to any gene: 12. The CDR3 length is 15 residues. The CDR3 DNA sequence: TGTGCCAGCAGCCCGAGGGGAGGGAGTTTTTACGAGCAGTACTTC. Translated: CASSPRGGSFYEQYF.

V usage is TRBV7-9 and J usage is TRBJ1-2; D call uncertain. The V and J ends lost 7 bases and 4 bases respectively, with 16 bases between them. CDR3 size: 14 residues. Per the germline V gene, CDR1 is SEHNR and CDR2 is FQNEAQ (reference sequence). The CDR3 DNA follows: TGTGCCAGCATCGATGGGGAGGAGCCCTATGGCTACACCTTC. As protein: CASIDGEEPYGYTF.

Regarding this clonotype: Possible read error: a much larger clone is one base away. V gene TRBV6-5 combines with J gene TRBJ2-7; 7 bases align to TRBD1. The CDR3 is 16 residues long. Germline V gene data show CDR1 as MNHEY and CDR2 as SVGAGI. The CDR3 DNA is TGTGCCAGCAACGCACAGTTACCTACAGGGGCCTACGAGCGGTACTTC. It codes for CASNAQLPTGAYERYF.

In this sample, this clonotype turned up a few times. The chain recombines TRBV2 with TRBJ2-1; D gene unclear. CDR3 size: 14 residues. V was shortened by 3 bases and J by 6 bases, with 12 bases between the two germline ends. The germline V gene encodes CDR1 SNHLY and CDR2 FYNNEI. CDR3 bases: TGTGCCAGCAGTGACCACGCTAACGGCAATGAGCAGTTCTTC. Amino acid sequence: CASSDHANGNEQFF.

This clonotype was counted ten times or more. The chain joins TRBV5-1 to TRBJ2-6; the match to TRBD1 covers 7 bases. The length of the CDR3 is 20 residues. V gave up 3 bases and J gave up 0 bases; unmatched junction bases: 15. CDR1 SGHRS and CDR2 YFSETQ come from the germline V gene. CDR3 DNA sequence: TGCGCCAGCAGCTCTCTCGCCCCGGGACAGTCCTTCTCTGGGGCCAACGTCCTGACTTTC. Amino acids: CASSSLAPGQSFSGANVLTF. Full variable domain (rest looked up from reference TRBV5-1 and TRBJ2-6): KAGVTQTPRYLIKTRGQQVTLSCSPISGHRSVSWYQQTPGQGLQFLFEYFSETQRNKGNFPGRFSGRQFSNSRSEMNVSTLELGDSALYLCASSSLAPGQSFSGANVLTFGAGSRLTVL.

The DNA for the CDR3 is TGTGCCAGCAGCTTAGCGCTGAGGGGCCAGATGAACACTGAAGCTTTCTTT. It encodes CASSLALRGQMNTEAFF. This chain links TRBV11-1 with TRBJ1-1; D perhaps matches TRBD1 (5 bases). In germline, CDR1 is SGHAT, CDR2 FQDESV (reference sequence). The V and J ends lost 0 bases and 0 bases respectively, with 14 bases between them. CDR3 length: 17 amino acids. The whole variable domain, remainder taken from reference TRBV11-1 and TRBJ1-1, is EAEVAQSPRYKITEKSQAVAFWCDPISGHATLYWYRQILGQGPELLVQFQDESVVDDSQLPKDRFSAERLKGVDSTLKIQPAELGDSAMYLCASSLALRGQMNTEAFFGQGTRLTVV.

This clonotype was observed a handful of times. V is TRBV20-1 and J is TRBJ1-1; 7 positions match TRBD1. The germline V gene encodes CDR1 DFQATT and CDR2 SNEGSKA (reference sequence). V gave up 3 bases and J gave up 5 bases; unmatched junction bases: 6. The CDR3 has 13 amino acids. The CDR3 DNA reads as TGCAGTGCTAGGAGGACCAGGGGGACTGAAGCTTTCTTT. Amino acid sequence: CSARRTRGTEAFF.

This clonotype has ten or more counts. V and J are TRBV11-2 and TRBJ2-3; 7 bases align to TRBD2. The germline V gene has CDR1 SGHAT and CDR2 FQNNGV. This CDR3 region has 15 residues. Trimming cost V 7 bases and J 3 bases; bases outside gene matches: 10. Here the CDR3 DNA reads TGTGCCAGCATCGAAGGAGGGACTAAAACAGATACGCAGTATTTT. It codes for CASIEGGTKTDTQYF.

This clonotype was counted many times. The V and J genes are TRBV12-3 or TRBV12-4 and TRBJ2-2; D remains ambiguous. There are 13 residues in the CDR3. V was cut by 6 bases and J by 5 bases, with 10 bases left in between. CDR3 region: CASRGAGTGELFF. In DNA, the CDR3 is TGTGCCAGCAGGGGCGCCGGGACCGGGGAGCTGTTTTTT.

This clonotype was counted only a few times. V and J are TRBV5-6 and TRBJ1-3; possibly TRBD1 for D (5 bases). CDR3 length: 16 residues. Trimming took off 0 bases at V and 4 bases at J, with 14 bases between the two ends. Germline V lookup: CDR1 SGHDT, CDR2 YYEEEE. CDR3: CASSLGVSSGGNTIYF. The CDR3 DNA reads TGTGCCAGCAGCTTGGGCGTCTCATCAGGGGGAAACACCATATATTTT.

The genes are TRBV28 and TRBJ2-1; weak D call: TRBD2 (5 bases). The CDR3 covers 15 residues. Trimming removed 9 bases from V and 0 bases from J, with 15 bases in between. CDR1 and CDR2 (germline): MDHEN, SYDVKM. The CDR3 bases are TGTGCCAGTCGAGGGCGCATCAGCTCCTACAATGAGCAGTTCTTC. It is translated as CASRGRISSYNEQFF.

In its sample, this clonotype was seen a few times. The V call is TRBV9, the J call TRBJ2-5; 12 nucleotides agree with TRBD2. V lost 4 bases to trimming and J lost 1 base; unmatched junction nucleotides: 2. The CDR3 runs to 15 residues. CDR1 SGDLS and CDR2 YYNGEE come from the germline V gene. The CDR3 sequence: CASSWTSGTQETQYF. CDR3 bases: TGTGCCAGCAGCTGGACTAGCGGGACCCAAGAGACCCAGTACTTC.

The chain recombines TRBV6-1 with TRBJ2-7; 7 nucleotides match TRBD1. The CDR3 sequence is 15 residues long. V dropped 8 bases and J dropped 0; count of bases not matched to a gene: 10. Germline V lookup: CDR1 MNHNS, CDR2 SASEGT. The CDR3 DNA is TGTGCCAGCGGGGGTCTTACAGGGGCCTCCTACGAGCAGTACTTC. This sequence encodes CASGGLTGASYEQYF.

This clonotype was observed a single time. A much larger clone lies one base from this, so it may be a read error. The chain recombines TRBV7-9 with TRBJ1-3; tentative D call: TRBD1 (5 bases). CDR1 is SEHNR, CDR2 FQNEAQ, per germline (reference sequence). Trimming shortened V by 2 bases and J by 4 bases, and 15 bases separated the two germline ends. This CDR3 has 16 amino acids. The CDR3 loop reads CASSLPALTAGNTIYF. CDR3 nucleotide sequence: TGTGCCAGCAGCTTACCGGCTCTGACAGCGGGAAACACCATATATTTT.

This clonotype was seen only a few times. The chain couples TRBV6-2 or TRBV6-3 to TRBJ2-1; 8 nucleotides line up with TRBD2. CDR3 length: 17 amino acids. The V gene's germline CDR1 is MNHEY and CDR2 SVGEGT. V lost 2 bases to trimming and J lost 5 bases; unmatched junction nucleotides: 11. CDR3 residues: CASSYRAREDVDNEQFF. CDR3 coding DNA: TGTGCCAGCAGTTACAGGGCGCGGGAGGACGTCGACAATGAGCAGTTCTTC.

This chain links TRBV9 with TRBJ1-6, with TRBD1 identical over 8 bases. The ends lost 4 bases at V and 5 bases at J; junction bases unmatched: 8. The germline CDR1 and CDR2 sequences are SGDLS and YYNGEE. This CDR3 contains 16 residues. For the CDR3, the DNA is TGTGCCAGCAGCCCCGGACAGGGCTACAATAATTCACCCCTCCACTTT. It encodes CASSPGQGYNNSPLHF.

This clonotype occurred many times. The chain recombines TRBV19 with TRBJ1-1, with TRBD1 matching 8 bases. The CDR3 runs 15 residues. The ends lost 7 bases at V and 6 bases at J; junction bases unmatched: 13. Germline values: CDR1 LNHDA, CDR2 SQIVND (reference sequence). For the CDR3, the DNA is TGTGCCAGTACCCTAGGACAGGGTGTTTTTCCTGAAGCTTTCTTT. It is translated as CASTLGQGVFPEAFF.

This clonotype was seen repeatedly, ten times or more. This chain connects TRBV28 to TRBJ2-3; D unclear. Between the trimmed V and J ends, which lost 5 bases and 2 bases, there was a span of 26 bases. Germline CDR1 is MDHEN and CDR2 is SYDVKM. The CDR3 covers 19 residues. In nucleotides, the CDR3 is TGTGCCAGCAGTACGATTTATACGACTTGGGCGTTTTCCACAGATACGCAGTATTTT. Amino acids: CASSTIYTTWAFSTDTQYF.

The sample holds a few counts of this clonotype. The V and J genes are TRBV5-5 and TRBJ2-1, with TRBD2 matching 9 bases. Trimming cost V 0 bases and J 6 bases; bases outside gene matches: 4. CDR1 and CDR2 from the germline V gene are SGHKS and YYEKEE (reference sequence). The CDR3 is 15 residues long. The CDR3 is CASSLVAGGINEQFF. CDR3 nucleotide sequence: TGTGCCAGCAGCTTGGTTGCGGGGGGGATCAATGAGCAGTTCTTC.

The chain employs TRBV29-1 and TRBJ2-3; 8 bases match TRBD2. The CDR3 extends over 15 amino acids. Germline V gives CDR1 SQVTM, CDR2 ANQGSEA. CDR3 nucleotides: TGCAACGGAGGACTAGCTGGAGGTGCGCAAGATACGCAGTATTTT. Protein sequence: CNGGLAGGAQDTQYF.

Comments on this clonotype: Possible read error: a much larger clone is one base away. This rearrangement joins TRBV28 to TRBJ2-7; TRBD2 matches at 11 bases. J was trimmed by 3 bases and V by 0 bases; bases with no gene match: 10. Germline assignment: CDR1 MDHEN and CDR2 SYDVKM. The CDR3 runs 18 residues. The CDR3 DNA is TGTGCCAGCAGTTTATGGAGGCCCGGGACTAGCGGACACTACGAGCAGTACTTC. This translates into CASSLWRPGTSGHYEQYF.

This clonotype was seen repeatedly, ten times or more. The V gene is TRBV20-1, the J gene TRBJ2-5; D gene unclear. Germline CDR1 reads DFQATT; CDR2 reads SNEGSKA (reference sequence). V was pared by 5 bases and J by 8 bases, with 9 bases between. This CDR3 has 10 residues. DNA for the CDR3: TGCAGTGCTGGGTTGGAAACCCAGTACTTC. Translation gives CSAGLETQYF.

This clonotype was counted a few times. The J gene is TRBJ1-1, the V gene TRBV6-2 or TRBV6-3, with 9 bases matching TRBD1. The CDR3 has 14 residues. After removal of 5 bases from V and 4 bases from J, the junction contained 5 bases not matched to a gene. The germline gives CDR1 MNHEY, CDR2 SVGEGT. This CDR3 is CASSRQGVGTEAFF. In DNA form, the CDR3 reads TGTGCCAGCAGTCGACAGGGGGTTGGCACTGAAGCTTTCTTT.

Of note for this clonotype: A much larger clone differs from this one at a single base, so this may be a read error. The rearrangement uses TRBV5-1 and TRBJ1-3, with a weak D call TRBD1 (6 bases). Between the trimmed V and J ends, which lost 4 bases and 0 bases, there was a span of 14 bases. Germline V gives CDR1 SGHRS, CDR2 YFSETQ. The CDR3 contains 16 residues. CDR3 loop: CASSQGGVSSGNTIYF. Here the CDR3 DNA reads TGCGCCAGCAGCCAAGGGGGAGTGAGCTCTGGAAACACCATATATTTT.

Worth noting for this clonotype: A read error may be the cause here, since a much bigger clone is one base away. J is TRBJ2-5 and V is TRBV20-1; D is undetermined. CDR1 and CDR2 from the germline V gene are DFQATT and SNEGSKA (reference sequence). The CDR3 loop spans 14 amino acids. The CDR3 DNA reads as TGCAGTGCCCAGGACCGCCCGTACCAAGGGACCCAGTACTTC. Translating it yields CSAQDRPYQGTQYF.

The rearrangement joins TRBV6-2 or TRBV6-3 to TRBJ2-5; TRBD2 is a possible D gene (6 bases). Trimming cost V 5 bases and J 10 bases, with 11 bases left between them. Germline V gene data show CDR1 as MNHEY and CDR2 as SVGEGT. The CDR3 consists of 11 residues. The CDR3 sequence: CASSMTSGQYF. CDR3 DNA: TGTGCCAGCAGTATGACTAGTGGCCAGTACTTC.

The genes are TRBV28 and TRBJ1-1; D might be TRBD1 (5 bases). There are 14 residues in the CDR3. Germline V lookup: CDR1 MDHEN, CDR2 SYDVKM. The V gene lost 7 bases and the J gene lost 1 base, with 13 bases spanning the gap. CDR3 nucleotides: TGTGCCAGCACCCCCTGGGGGGGGAACACTGAAGCTTTCTTT. It encodes CASTPWGGNTEAFF.

The rearrangement joins TRBV11-2 to TRBJ1-1; 10 bases match TRBD1. CDR1 and CDR2 from the germline V gene are SGHAT and FQNNGV. Trimming cost V 5 bases and J 10 bases; bases outside gene matches: 13. CDR3 length: 15 residues. CDR3 in DNA: TGTGCCAGCAGCCCCCTGGTCGGGGACAGGGGAGTAGCTTTCTTT. Translated, it gives CASSPLVGDRGVAFF.

Remarks on this clonotype: Since the CDR3 does not end with the conserved phenylalanine or tryptophan, this likely comes from a read error. This chain connects TRBV27 to TRBJ1-1; perhaps TRBD1 as D (5 bases). The CDR3 extends over 14 amino acids. Germline V gives CDR1 MNHEY, CDR2 SMNVEV (reference sequence). V was clipped by 2 bases and J by 2 bases, with 9 bases between them. The CDR3, as DNA: TGTGCCAGCAGTTTACAGGGATACAACACTGAAGCTTTCTGT. Translation: CASSLQGYNTEAFC.